These 10 T cell receptor beta chains share one sample of origin, sequenced in a study of T cell responses to AZD1222 COVID-19 vaccine. Method: immunoSEQ multiplex PCR; TCRdb's copy keeps in-frame clones and lacks some. Of 150,000 to 200,000 clones listed, 70% to 90% are singletons. This specimen was peripheral blood, taken 28 days after the second AZD1222 dose. The receptor set was obtained from an adult who received the AZD1222 COVID-19 vaccine.

This clone has just one count. The V gene is TRBV5-4, the J gene TRBJ2-7, with D tentatively TRBD1 (6 bases). Germline loops: CDR1 SGHNT, CDR2 YYREEE (reference sequence). Trimming took 2 bases from V and 0 from J, leaving 9 bases between them. The CDR3 has 14 amino acids. CDR3 loop: CASSLNRDSYEQYF. The CDR3 nucleotides are TGTGCCAGCAGCTTAAACAGGGACTCCTACGAGCAGTACTTC.

The rearrangement uses TRBV7-9 and TRBJ2-7; 8 positions match TRBD1. CDR1 is SEHNR and CDR2 is FQNEAQ in the germline V gene (reference sequence). V lost 4 bases to trimming and J lost 2 bases; unmatched junction nucleotides: 10. This CDR3 region has 16 residues. The CDR3 protein is CASSSRQGAPTYEQYF. CDR3 DNA sequence: TGTGCCAGCAGCTCGAGGCAGGGGGCCCCAACCTACGAGCAGTACTTC.

The V and J genes are TRBV4-3 and TRBJ1-4, with D possibly being TRBD1 (6 bases). Germline CDR1 reads LGHNA; CDR2 reads YSLEER. The CDR3 covers 15 residues. Trimming took 0 bases from V and 5 from J, leaving 10 bases between them. CDR3 in amino acids: CASSQDLGQNEKLFF. The CDR3 DNA is TGCGCCAGCAGCCAAGATTTAGGACAGAATGAAAAACTGTTTTTT.

This rearrangement joins TRBV7-9 to TRBJ1-5; a possible D gene is TRBD1 (5 bases). Germline-derived CDR1 and CDR2 are SEHNR and FQNEAQ (reference sequence). The CDR3 sequence is 17 residues long. The V end was cut by 5 bases, the J end by 0 bases, with 17 bases between. The CDR3 is CASSGRLGDYSNQPQHF. As DNA, the CDR3 is TGTGCCAGCAGCGGACGCCTAGGGGATTATAGCAATCAGCCCCAGCATTTT.

The chain has TRBV19 and TRBJ2-7, with unresolved D. Germline CDR1 LNHDA, CDR2 SQIVND (reference sequence). Trimming stripped 5 bases from V and 2 bases from J, with 4 bases between. The CDR3 loop spans 11 amino acids. In DNA form, the CDR3 reads TGTGCCAGTAGTTCAGCCTACGAGCAGTACTTC. Its translation: CASSSAYEQYF.

A single count supports this clone. V usage is TRBV19 and J usage is TRBJ1-4; D is perhaps TRBD1 (6 bases). V lost 5 bases and J lost 10, with 17 bases in between. The CDR3 extends over 14 amino acids. CDR1 and CDR2 from the germline V gene are LNHDA and SQIVND (reference sequence). This CDR3 is CASSPEGVSGKLFF. DNA of the CDR3: TGTGCCAGTAGTCCCGAGGGGGTTTCTGGAAAACTGTTTTTT.

V and J are TRBV13 and TRBJ1-4; TRBD1 matches at 8 bases. This CDR3 has 15 amino acids. The germline gives CDR1 PRHDT, CDR2 FYEKMQ (reference sequence). The V segment lost 5 bases and the J segment 3 bases; nucleotides outside the gene matches: 5. This chain's CDR3 is CASSPDRGANEKLFF. The CDR3, as DNA: TGTGCCAGCAGCCCCGACAGGGGTGCTAATGAAAAACTGTTTTTT.

The gene calls are TRBV6-2 or TRBV6-3 and TRBJ2-7, with 7 bases aligning to TRBD1. The CDR3 loop spans 15 amino acids. The germline gives CDR1 MNHEY, CDR2 SVGEGT. After removal of 6 bases from V and 6 bases from J, the junction contained 14 bases not matched to a gene. Here the CDR3 reads CASSHPRGSVGEQYF. The CDR3 region has the DNA TGTGCCAGCAGCCACCCCAGGGGGTCGGTGGGCGAGCAGTACTTC.

The chain's CDR3 is CASSLGRAGGQYEQYF. CDR3 DNA sequence: TGTGCCAGCAGCTTAGGTCGGGCGGGAGGTCAGTACGAGCAGTACTTC. The V gene is TRBV11-2, the J gene TRBJ2-7; 8 nucleotides align to TRBD2. Germline V gene data show CDR1 as SGHAT and CDR2 as FQNNGV. This CDR3 has 16 residues. The trim removed 1 base at V and 4 bases at J, leaving 9 bases unmatched.

The chain joins TRBV28 to TRBJ1-6; D remains unclear. The CDR3 loop spans 16 amino acids. With 6 bases removed from V and 0 bases from J, the gap between germline ends came to 12 bases. Per germline, CDR1 MDHEN and CDR2 SYDVKM. CDR3 nucleotides: TGTGCCAGCAGATTTTCTGGGAGCTCCTATAATTCACCCCTCCACTTT. This encodes CASRFSGSSYNSPLHF.